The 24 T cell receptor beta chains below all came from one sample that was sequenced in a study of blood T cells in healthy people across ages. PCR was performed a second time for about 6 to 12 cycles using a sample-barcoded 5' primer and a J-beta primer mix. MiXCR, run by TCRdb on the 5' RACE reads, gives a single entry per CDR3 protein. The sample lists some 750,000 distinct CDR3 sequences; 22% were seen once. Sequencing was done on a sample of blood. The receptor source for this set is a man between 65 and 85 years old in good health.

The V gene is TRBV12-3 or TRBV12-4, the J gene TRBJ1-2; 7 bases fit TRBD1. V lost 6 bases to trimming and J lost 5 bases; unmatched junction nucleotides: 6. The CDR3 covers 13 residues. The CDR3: CASREQGKYGYTF. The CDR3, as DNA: TGTGCCAGCAGGGAACAGGGGAAATATGGCTACACCTTC.

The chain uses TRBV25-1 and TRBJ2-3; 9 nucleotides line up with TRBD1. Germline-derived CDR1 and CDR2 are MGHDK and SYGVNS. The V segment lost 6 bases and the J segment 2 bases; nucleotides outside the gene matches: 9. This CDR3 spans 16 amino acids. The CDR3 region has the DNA TGTGCCAGCAGGGCCGGGACAGGGAACCCCACAGATACGCAGTATTTT. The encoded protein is CASRAGTGNPTDTQYF. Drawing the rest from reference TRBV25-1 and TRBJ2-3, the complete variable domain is EADIYQTPRYLVIGTGKKITLECSQTMGHDKMYWYQQDPGMELHLIHYSYGVNSTEKGDLSSESTVSRIRTEHFPLTLESARPSHTSQYLCASRAGTGNPTDTQYFGPGTRLTVL.

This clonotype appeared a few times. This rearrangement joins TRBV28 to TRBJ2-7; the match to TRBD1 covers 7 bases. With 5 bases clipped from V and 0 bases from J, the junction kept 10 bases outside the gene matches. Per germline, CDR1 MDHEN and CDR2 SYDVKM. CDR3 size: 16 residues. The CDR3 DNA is TGTGCCAGCAGTAGCCCCGACAGGGTTAGCTCCTACGAGCAGTACTTC. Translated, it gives CASSSPDRVSSYEQYF.

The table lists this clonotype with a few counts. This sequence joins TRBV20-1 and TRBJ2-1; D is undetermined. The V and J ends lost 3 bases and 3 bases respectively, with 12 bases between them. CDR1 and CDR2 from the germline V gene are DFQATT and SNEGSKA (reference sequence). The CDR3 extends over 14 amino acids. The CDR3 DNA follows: TGCAGTGCTAGGTGGCCCAGTGGCTACAATGAGCAGTTCTTC. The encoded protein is CSARWPSGYNEQFF.

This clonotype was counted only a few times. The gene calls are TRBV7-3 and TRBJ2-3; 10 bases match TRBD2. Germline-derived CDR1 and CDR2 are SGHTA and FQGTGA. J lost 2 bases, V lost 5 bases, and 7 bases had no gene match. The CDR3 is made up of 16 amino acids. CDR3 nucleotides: TGTGCCAGCAGCCGGACTAGCGGCAAGTCCACAGATACGCAGTATTTT. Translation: CASSRTSGKSTDTQYF.

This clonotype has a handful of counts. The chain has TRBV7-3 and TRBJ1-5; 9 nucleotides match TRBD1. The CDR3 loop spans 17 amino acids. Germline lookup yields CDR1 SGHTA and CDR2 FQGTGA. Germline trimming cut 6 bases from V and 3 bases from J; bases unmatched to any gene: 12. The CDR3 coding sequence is TGTGCCAGCAGACACGACGGACAGGGGACACCCAATCAGCCCCAGCATTTT. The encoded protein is CASRHDGQGTPNQPQHF.

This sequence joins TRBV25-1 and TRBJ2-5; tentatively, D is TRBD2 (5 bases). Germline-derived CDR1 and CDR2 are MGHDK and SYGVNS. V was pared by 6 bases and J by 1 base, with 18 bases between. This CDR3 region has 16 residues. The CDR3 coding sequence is TGTGCCAGCAGCTTTATCGGACTTAGCTCCCAAGAGACCCAGTACTTC. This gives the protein CASSFIGLSSQETQYF.

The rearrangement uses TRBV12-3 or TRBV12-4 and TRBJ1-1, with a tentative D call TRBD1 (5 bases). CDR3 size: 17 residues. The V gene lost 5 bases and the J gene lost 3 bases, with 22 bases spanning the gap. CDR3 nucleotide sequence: TGTGCCAGCAGTCCCGGGCTCTTGGGCAGGGTCGACACTGAAGCTTTCTTT. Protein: CASSPGLLGRVDTEAFF.

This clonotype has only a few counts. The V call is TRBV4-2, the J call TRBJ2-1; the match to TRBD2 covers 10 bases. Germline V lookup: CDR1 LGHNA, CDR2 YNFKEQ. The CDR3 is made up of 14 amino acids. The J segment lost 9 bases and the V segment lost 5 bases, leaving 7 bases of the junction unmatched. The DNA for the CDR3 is TGTGCCAGCAGCGGAAAGGTAGCGGGGGGTGAGCAGTTCTTC. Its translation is CASSGKVAGGEQFF.

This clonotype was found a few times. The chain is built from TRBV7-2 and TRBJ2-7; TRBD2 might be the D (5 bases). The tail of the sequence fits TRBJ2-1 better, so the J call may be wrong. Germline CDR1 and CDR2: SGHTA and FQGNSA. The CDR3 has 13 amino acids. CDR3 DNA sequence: TGTGCCAGCAGCCTAGGACTTAGTTATGAGCAGTTCTTC. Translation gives CASSLGLSYEQFF.

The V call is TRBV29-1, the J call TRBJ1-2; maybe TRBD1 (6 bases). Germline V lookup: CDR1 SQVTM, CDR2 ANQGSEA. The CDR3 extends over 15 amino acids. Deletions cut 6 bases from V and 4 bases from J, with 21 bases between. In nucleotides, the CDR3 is TGCAGCGTCCTTATGCAGGGGCCGATTCTCTATGGCTACACCTTC. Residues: CSVLMQGPILYGYTF.

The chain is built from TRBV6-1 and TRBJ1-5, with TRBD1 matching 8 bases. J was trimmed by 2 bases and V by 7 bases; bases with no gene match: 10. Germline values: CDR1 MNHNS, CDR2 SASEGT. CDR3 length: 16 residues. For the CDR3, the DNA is TGTGCCAGCACCGAATTGGGACAGGAGGGCAATCAGCCCCAGCATTTT. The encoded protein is CASTELGQEGNQPQHF.

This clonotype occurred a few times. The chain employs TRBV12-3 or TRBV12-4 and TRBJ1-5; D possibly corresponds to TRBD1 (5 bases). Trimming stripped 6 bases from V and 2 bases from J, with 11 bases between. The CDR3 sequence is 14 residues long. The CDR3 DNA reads TGTGCCAGCAGCGGGGGTGACGGCAATCAGCCCCAGCATTTT. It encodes CASSGGDGNQPQHF.

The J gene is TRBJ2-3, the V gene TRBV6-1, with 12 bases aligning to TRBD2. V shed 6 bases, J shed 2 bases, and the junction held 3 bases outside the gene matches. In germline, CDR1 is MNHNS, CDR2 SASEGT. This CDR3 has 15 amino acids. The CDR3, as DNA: TGTGCCAGCAGGACTAGCGGGAGTGTCACAGATACGCAGTATTTT. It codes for CASRTSGSVTDTQYF.

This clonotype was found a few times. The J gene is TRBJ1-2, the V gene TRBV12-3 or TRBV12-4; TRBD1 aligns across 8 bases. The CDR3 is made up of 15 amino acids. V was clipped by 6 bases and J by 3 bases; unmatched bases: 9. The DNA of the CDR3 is TGTGCCAGCAGCCCAACCCGACAGGGGTACTATGGCTACACCTTC. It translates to CASSPTRQGYYGYTF.

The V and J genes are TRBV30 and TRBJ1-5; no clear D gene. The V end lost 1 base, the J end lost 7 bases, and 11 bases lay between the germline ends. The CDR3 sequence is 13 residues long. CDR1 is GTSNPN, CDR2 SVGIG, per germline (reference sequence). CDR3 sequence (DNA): TGTGCCTGGAGTGCCCTCCTCGAACAGCCCCAGCATTTT. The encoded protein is CAWSALLEQPQHF. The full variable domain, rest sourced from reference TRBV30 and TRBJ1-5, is SQTIHQWPATLVQPVGSPLSLECTVEGTSNPNLYWYRQAAGRGLQLLFYSVGIGQISSEVPQNLSASRPQDRQFILSSKKLLLSDSGFYLCAWSALLEQPQHFGDGTRLSIL.

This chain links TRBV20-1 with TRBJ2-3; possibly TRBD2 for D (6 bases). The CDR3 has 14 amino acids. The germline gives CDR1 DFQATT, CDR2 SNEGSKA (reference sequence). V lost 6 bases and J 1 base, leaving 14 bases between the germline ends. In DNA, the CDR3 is TGCAGTGCGCAATGGGGACTTCGCACAGATACGCAGTATTTT. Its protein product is CSAQWGLRTDTQYF.

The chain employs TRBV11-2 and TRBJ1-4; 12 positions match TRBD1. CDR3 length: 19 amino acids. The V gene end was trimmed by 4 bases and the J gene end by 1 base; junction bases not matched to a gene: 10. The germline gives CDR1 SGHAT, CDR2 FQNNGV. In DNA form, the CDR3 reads TGTGCCAGCAGCTACCCCGGGACAGGGGGCGTGGGAACTAATGAAAAACTGTTTTTT. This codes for CASSYPGTGGVGTNEKLFF.

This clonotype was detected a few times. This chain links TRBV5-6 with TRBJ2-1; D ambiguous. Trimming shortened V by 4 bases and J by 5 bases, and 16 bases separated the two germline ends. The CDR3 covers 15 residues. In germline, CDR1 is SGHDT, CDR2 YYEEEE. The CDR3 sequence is CASSLRSGNHNEQFF. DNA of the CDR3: TGTGCCAGCAGCCTACGAAGTGGAAACCACAATGAGCAGTTCTTC.

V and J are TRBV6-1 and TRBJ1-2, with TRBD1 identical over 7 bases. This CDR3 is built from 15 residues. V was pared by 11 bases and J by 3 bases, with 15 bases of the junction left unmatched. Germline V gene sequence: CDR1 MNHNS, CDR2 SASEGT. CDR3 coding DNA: TGTGCCGCGGATCGGGTGCCTGGGACAGACTATGGCTACACCTTC. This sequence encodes CAADRVPGTDYGYTF.

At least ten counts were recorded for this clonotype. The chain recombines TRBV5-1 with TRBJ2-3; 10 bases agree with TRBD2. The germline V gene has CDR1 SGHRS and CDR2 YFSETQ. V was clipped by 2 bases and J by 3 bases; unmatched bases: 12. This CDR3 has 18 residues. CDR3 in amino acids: CASSFPPLAGIGTDTQYF. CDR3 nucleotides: TGCGCCAGCAGCTTCCCACCACTAGCGGGGATTGGTACAGATACGCAGTATTTT.

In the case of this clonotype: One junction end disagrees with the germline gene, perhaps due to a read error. The CDR3 nucleotides are TGTGCCAGCGCGGGGGGCGCTAGCACAGATGCGCAGTATTTT. It yields the protein CASAGGASTDAQYF. V gene TRBV12-3 or TRBV12-4 combines with J gene TRBJ2-3; TRBD2 matches at 8 bases. The CDR3 consists of 14 residues.

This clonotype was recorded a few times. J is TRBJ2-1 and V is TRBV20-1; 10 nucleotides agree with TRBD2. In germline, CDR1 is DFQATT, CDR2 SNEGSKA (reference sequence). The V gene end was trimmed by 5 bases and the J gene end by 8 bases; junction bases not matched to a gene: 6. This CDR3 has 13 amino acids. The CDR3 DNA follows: TGCAGTGCTCAGCGGGGGGGCCTGCATGAGCAGTTCTTC. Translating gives CSAQRGGLHEQFF.

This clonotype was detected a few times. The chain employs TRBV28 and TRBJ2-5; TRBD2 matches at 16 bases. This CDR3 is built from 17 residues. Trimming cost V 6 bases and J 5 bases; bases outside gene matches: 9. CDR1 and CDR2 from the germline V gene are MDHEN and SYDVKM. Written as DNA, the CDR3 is TGTGCCAGCAGGCCACCGGGACTAGCGGGGGGGTTTGAGACCCAGTACTTC. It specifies CASRPPGLAGGFETQYF.